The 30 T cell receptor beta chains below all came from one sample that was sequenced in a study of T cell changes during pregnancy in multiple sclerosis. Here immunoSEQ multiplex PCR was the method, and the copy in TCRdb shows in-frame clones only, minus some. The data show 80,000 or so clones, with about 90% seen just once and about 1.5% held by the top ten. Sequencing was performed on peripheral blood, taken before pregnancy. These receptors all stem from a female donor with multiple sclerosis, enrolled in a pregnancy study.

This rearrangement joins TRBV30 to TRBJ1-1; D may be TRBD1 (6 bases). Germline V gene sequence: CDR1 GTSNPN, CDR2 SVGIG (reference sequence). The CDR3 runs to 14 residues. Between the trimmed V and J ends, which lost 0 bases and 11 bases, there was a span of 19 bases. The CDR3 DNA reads TGTGCCTGGAGTGTACAACAGGGAGGGGTGCGGGCTTTCTTT. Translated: CAWSVQQGGVRAFF.

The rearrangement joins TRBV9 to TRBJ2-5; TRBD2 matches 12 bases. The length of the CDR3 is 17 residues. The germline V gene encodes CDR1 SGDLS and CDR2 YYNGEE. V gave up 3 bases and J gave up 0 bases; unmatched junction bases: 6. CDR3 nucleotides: TGTGCCAGCAGCGCCGGGGGACTAGCGGGCCACCAAGAGACCCAGTACTTC. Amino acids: CASSAGGLAGHQETQYF.

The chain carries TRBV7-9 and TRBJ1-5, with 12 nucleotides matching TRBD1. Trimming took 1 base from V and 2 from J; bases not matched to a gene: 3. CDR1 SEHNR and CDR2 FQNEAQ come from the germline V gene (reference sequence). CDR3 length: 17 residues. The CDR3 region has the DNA TGTGCCAGCAGCTTAGGGGACAGGGGGCGAGGCAATCAGCCCCAGCATTTT. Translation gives CASSLGDRGRGNQPQHF.

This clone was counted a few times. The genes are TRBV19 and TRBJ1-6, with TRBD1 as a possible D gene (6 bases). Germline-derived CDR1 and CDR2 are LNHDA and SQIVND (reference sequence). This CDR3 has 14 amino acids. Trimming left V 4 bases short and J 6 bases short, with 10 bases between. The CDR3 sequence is CASSTGVGNSPLHF. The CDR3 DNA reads TGTGCCAGTAGTACAGGGGTGGGTAATTCACCCCTCCACTTT.

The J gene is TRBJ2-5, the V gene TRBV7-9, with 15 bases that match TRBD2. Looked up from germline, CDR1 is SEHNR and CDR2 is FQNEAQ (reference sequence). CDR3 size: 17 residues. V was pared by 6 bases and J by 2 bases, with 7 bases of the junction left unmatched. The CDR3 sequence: CASRWTSGGALQETQYF. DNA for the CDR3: TGTGCCAGCAGATGGACTAGCGGGGGGGCACTACAAGAGACCCAGTACTTC. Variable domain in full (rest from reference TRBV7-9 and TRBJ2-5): DTGVSQNPRHKITKRGQNVTFRCDPISEHNRLYWYRQTLGQGPEFLTYFQNEAQLEKSRLLSDRFSAERPKGSFSTLEIQRTEQGDSAMYLCASRWTSGGALQETQYFGPGTRLLVL.

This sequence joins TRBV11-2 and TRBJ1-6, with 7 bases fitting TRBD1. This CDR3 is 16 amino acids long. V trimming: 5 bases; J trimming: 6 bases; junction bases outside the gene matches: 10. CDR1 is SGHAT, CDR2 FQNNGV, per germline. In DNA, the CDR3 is TGTGCCAGCAGCCCAGTTAGGGGACAGCTTAATTCACCCCTCCACTTT. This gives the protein CASSPVRGQLNSPLHF.

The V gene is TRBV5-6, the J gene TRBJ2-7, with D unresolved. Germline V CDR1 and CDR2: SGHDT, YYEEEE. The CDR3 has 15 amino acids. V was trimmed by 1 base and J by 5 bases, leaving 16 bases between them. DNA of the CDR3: TGTGCCAGCAGCTTGTTGCGCGTCTCCGAAAACGAGCAGTACTTC. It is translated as CASSLLRVSENEQYF.

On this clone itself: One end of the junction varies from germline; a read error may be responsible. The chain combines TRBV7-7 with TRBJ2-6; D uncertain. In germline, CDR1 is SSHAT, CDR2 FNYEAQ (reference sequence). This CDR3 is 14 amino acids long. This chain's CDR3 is CASSLLPGANVLTF. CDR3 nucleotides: TGTGCTAGCAGCTTACTTCCTGGGGCCAACGTCCTGACTTTC.

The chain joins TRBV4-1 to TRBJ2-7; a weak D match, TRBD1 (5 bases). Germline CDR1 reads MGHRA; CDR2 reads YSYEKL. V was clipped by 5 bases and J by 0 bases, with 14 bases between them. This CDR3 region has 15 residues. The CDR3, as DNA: TGCGCCAGCAGCGCGAAAGGCACAGGCTCCTACGAGCAGTACTTC. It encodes CASSAKGTGSYEQYF.

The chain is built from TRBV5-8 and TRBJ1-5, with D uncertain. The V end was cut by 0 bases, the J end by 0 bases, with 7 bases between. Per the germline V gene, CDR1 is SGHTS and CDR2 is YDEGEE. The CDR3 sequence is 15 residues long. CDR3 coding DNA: TGTGCCAGCAGCTTGGTCGCTAATAGCAATCAGCCCCAGCATTTT. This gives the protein CASSLVANSNQPQHF.

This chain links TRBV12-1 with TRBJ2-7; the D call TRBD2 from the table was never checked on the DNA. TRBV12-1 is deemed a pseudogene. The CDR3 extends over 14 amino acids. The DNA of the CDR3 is TGTGCCAGCAGCTTCGGGACTAGTGAATACGAGCAGTACTTC. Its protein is CASSFGTSEYEQYF.

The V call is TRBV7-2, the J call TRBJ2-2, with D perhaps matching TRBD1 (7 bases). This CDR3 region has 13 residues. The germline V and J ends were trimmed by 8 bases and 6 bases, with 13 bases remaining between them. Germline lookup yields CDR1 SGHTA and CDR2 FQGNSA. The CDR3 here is CASGGGPAGELFF. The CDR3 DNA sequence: TGTGCCAGCGGAGGGGGCCCCGCCGGGGAGCTGTTTTTT.

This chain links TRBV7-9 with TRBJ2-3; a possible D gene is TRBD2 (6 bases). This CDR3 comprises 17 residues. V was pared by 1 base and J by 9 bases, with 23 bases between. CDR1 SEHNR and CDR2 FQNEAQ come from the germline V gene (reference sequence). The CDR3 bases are TGTGCCAGCAGCTTAGGTCTGGCGGGGAGCCCCGACGTCACGCAGTATTTT. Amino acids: CASSLGLAGSPDVTQYF.

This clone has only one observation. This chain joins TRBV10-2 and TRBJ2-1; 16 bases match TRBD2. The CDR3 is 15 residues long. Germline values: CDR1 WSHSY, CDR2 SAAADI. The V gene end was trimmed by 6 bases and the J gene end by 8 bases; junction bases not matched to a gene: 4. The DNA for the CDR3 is TGCGCCAGCAGCACCGGGACTAGCGGGGGGGATGAGCAGTTCTTC. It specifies CASSTGTSGGDEQFF.

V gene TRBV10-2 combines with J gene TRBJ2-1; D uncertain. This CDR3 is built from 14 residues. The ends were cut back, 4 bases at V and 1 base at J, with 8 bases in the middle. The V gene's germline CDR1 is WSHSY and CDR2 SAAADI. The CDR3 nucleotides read TGCGCCAGCAGTGGAGCGTCTTCCTACAATGAGCAGTTCTTC. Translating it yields CASSGASSYNEQFF.

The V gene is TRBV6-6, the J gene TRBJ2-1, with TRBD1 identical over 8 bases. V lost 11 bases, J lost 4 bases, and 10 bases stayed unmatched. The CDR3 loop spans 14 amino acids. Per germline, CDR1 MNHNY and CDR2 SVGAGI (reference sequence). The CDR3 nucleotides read TGTGCCGGTTCGGGACAGGAAAATTACAATGAGCAGTTCTTC. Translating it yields CAGSGQENYNEQFF.

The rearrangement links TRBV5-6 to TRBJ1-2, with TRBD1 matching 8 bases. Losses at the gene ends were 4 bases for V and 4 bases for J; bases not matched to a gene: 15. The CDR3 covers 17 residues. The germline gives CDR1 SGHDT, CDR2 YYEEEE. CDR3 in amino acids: CASSPGDRRAHFYGYTF. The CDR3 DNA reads TGTGCCAGCAGCCCCGGGGACAGGCGGGCCCATTTCTATGGCTACACCTTC.

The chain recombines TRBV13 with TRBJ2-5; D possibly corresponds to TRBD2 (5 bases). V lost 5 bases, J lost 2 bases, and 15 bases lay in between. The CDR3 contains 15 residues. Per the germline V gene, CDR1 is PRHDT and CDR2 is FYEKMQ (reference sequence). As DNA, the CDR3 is TGTGCCAGCAGCCCCGCCCCTCGGGGACAAGAGACCCAGTACTTC. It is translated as CASSPAPRGQETQYF.

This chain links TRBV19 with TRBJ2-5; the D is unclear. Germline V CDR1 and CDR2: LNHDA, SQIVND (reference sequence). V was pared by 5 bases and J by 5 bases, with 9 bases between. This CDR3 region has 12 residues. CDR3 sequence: CASSFRRETQYF. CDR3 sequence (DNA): TGTGCCAGTAGTTTTCGTCGGGAGACCCAGTACTTC.

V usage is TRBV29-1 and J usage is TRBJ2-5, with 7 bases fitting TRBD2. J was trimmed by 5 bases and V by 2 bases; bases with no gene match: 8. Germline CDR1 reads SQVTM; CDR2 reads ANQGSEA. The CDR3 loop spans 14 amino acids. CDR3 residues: CSVEPSGLSETQYF. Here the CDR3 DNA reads TGCAGCGTTGAACCTAGCGGTCTTAGTGAGACCCAGTACTTC.

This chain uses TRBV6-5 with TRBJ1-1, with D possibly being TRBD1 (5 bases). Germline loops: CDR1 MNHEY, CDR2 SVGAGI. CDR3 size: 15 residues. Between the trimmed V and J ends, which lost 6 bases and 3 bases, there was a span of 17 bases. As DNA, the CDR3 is TGTGCCAGCAGATTGACAGAAACTTTTTACACTGAAGCTTTCTTT. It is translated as CASRLTETFYTEAFF.

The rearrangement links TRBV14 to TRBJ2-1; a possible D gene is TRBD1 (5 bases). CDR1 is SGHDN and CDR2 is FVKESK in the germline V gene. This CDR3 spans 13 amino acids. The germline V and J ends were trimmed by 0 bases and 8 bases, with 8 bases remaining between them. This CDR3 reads CASSQEGPHEQFF. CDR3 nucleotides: TGTGCCAGCAGCCAAGAGGGGCCTCATGAGCAGTTCTTC.

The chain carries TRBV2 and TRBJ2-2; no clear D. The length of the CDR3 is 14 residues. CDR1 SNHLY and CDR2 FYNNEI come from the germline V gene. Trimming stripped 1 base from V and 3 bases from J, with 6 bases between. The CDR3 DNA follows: TGTGCCAGCAGTGAAGGCGTTTACACCGGGGAGCTGTTTTTT. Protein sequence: CASSEGVYTGELFF.

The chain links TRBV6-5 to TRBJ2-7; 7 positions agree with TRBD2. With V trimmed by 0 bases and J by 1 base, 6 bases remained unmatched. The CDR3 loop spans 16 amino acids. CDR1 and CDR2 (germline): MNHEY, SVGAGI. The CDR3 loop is CASSYSSGAQSYEQYF. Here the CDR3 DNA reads TGTGCCAGCAGTTACTCGAGCGGGGCTCAATCCTACGAGCAGTACTTC.

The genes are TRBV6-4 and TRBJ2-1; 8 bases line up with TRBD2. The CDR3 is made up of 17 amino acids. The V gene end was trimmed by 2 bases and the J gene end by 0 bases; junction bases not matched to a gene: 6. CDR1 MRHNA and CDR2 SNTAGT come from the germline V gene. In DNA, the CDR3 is TGTGCCAGCAGTGACGAGGCGGGGGGCCGCTCCTACAATGAGCAGTTCTTC. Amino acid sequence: CASSDEAGGRSYNEQFF.

DNA of the CDR3: TGTGCCAGCAGCAAGACCGGGACAGGGGGCGGAAAAGAGACCCAGTACTTC. Translated, it gives CASSKTGTGGGKETQYF. This chain links TRBV5-5 with TRBJ2-5; 12 nucleotides match TRBD1. The CDR3 consists of 17 residues. Looked up from germline, CDR1 is SGHKS and CDR2 is YYEKEE (reference sequence). V lost 4 bases, J lost 3 bases, and 10 bases stayed unmatched. Together with reference TRBV5-5 and TRBJ2-5, the CDR3 gives the full variable domain: DAGVTQSPTHLIKTRGQQVTLRCSPISGHKSVSWYQQVLGQGPQFIFQYYEKEERGRGNFPDRFSARQFPNYSSELNVNALLLGDSALYLCASSKTGTGGGKETQYFGPGTRLLVL.

The CDR3 DNA sequence: TGTGCCAGCAGCGCTGGGGGGGACTCATACTACGAGCAGTACTTC. This codes for CASSAGGDSYYEQYF. The genes are TRBV9 and TRBJ2-7; 7 positions match TRBD2. V trimming: 3 bases; J trimming: 3 bases; junction bases outside the gene matches: 9. The germline V gene encodes CDR1 SGDLS and CDR2 YYNGEE. The CDR3 length is 15 residues.

The CDR3 protein is CASSLWQNTEAFF. DNA of the CDR3: TGTGCCAGCAGCTTGTGGCAGAACACTGAAGCTTTCTTT. The chain couples TRBV5-6 to TRBJ1-1; no firm D call. Germline V lookup: CDR1 SGHDT, CDR2 YYEEEE. V shed 1 base and J shed 1 base, with 5 bases lying between them. The CDR3 consists of 13 residues.

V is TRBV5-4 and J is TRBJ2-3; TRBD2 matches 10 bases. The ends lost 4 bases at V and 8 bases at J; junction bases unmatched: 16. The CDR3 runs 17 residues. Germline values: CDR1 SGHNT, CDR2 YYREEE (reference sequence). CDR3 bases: TGTGCCAGCAGCCCAGGCACAAGCGGGGGGGGCTTGGTTACGCAGTATTTT. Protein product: CASSPGTSGGGLVTQYF.

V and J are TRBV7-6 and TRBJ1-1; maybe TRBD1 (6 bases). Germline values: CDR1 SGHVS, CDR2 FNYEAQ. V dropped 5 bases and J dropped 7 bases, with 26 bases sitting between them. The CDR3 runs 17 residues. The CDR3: CASSPRGAGDREGEAFF. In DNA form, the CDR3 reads TGTGCCAGCAGCCCCCGTGGGGCAGGGGACCGGGAGGGTGAAGCTTTCTTT. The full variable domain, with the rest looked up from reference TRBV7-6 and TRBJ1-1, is GAGVSQSPRYKVTKRGQDVALRCDPISGHVSLYWYRQALGQGPEFLTYFNYEAQQDKSGLPNDRFSAERPEGSISTLTIQRTEQRDSAMYRCASSPRGAGDREGEAFFGQGTRLTVV.